These 2 T cell receptor beta chains share one sample of origin, sequenced in a study of T cell repertoires in cytomegalovirus infection. A single record per CDR3 protein comes from TCRdb applying MiXCR to the reads. Of under 150,000 distinct CDR3 sequences in the sample, around 30% were seen once. These receptors have no known antigen. Sequenced material: CD8+ T cells from cultured PBMCs, taken from culture after CMV antigen stimulation. The receptors derive from a human donor in good health (CMV status not recorded). Some clones in this sample may be carry-over from other donors' samples.

This clonotype has ten or more counts. This chain uses TRBV27 with TRBJ2-5, with D unresolved. Trimming took off 5 bases at V and 2 bases at J, with 9 bases between the two ends. Germline CDR1 and CDR2: MNHEY and SMNVEV (reference sequence). The CDR3 length is 13 residues. The DNA of the CDR3 is TGTGCCAGCAGTCCGAGATTTCAAGAGACCCAGTACTTC. It yields the protein CASSPRFQETQYF.

The chain employs TRBV28 and TRBJ2-7; weak D call: TRBD1 (6 bases). This CDR3 is built from 15 residues. V was pared by 1 base and J by 3 bases, with 13 bases between. Per the germline V gene, CDR1 is MDHEN and CDR2 is SYDVKM. Here the CDR3 DNA reads TGTGCCAGCAGTTTATTGGCAGGGGTATTCTACGAGCAGTACTTC. It codes for CASSLLAGVFYEQYF.